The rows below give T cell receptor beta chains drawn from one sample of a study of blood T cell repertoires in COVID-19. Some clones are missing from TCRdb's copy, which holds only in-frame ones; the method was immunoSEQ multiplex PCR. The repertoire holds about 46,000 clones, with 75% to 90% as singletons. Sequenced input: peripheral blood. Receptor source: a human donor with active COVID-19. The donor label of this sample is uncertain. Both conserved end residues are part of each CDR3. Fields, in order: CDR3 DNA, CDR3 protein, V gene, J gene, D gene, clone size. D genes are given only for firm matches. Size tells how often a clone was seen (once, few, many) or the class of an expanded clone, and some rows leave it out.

cdr3_nt: TGTGCCAGCAGCCAACGGGAGTACGAGCAGTACTTC; cdr3_aa: CASSQREYEQYF; v_call: TRBV3-1/TRBV3-2; j_call: TRBJ2-7; d_call: .; clone_size: .
cdr3_nt: TGTGCCACCAGACCCCAGGGGGACAAGGATACGCAGTATTTT; cdr3_aa: CATRPQGDKDTQYF; v_call: TRBV15; j_call: TRBJ2-3; d_call: TRBD1; clone_size: .
cdr3_nt: TGTGCCAGCAGCTTCTCGCGGGGGACTGAAGCTTTCTTT; cdr3_aa: CASSFSRGTEAFF; v_call: TRBV7-3; j_call: TRBJ1-1; d_call: .; clone_size: .
cdr3_nt: TGTGCCAGCAGTCCCTTCCTAGCGAACAATGAGCAGTTCTTC; cdr3_aa: CASSPFLANNEQFF; v_call: TRBV6-5; j_call: TRBJ2-1; d_call: .; clone_size: .
cdr3_nt: TGCAGCGCCCGGGACAGTTCTTACGAGCAGTACTTC; cdr3_aa: CSARDSSYEQYF; v_call: TRBV29-1; j_call: TRBJ2-7; d_call: TRBD1; clone_size: .
cdr3_nt: TGTGCCAGCAGTGAGCAGGGACAGTACTATGGCTACACCTTC; cdr3_aa: CASSEQGQYYGYTF; v_call: TRBV6-1; j_call: TRBJ1-2; d_call: TRBD1; clone_size: .
cdr3_nt: TGTGCCAGCAGCCAGAGCCTAGCGGGAGGGCCGGGTGGGGCCAACGTCCTGACTTTC; cdr3_aa: CASSQSLAGGPGGANVLTF; v_call: TRBV4-2; j_call: TRBJ2-6; d_call: TRBD2; clone_size: .
cdr3_nt: TGTGCCAGCAGTCCTGACAGCGGGGGGACCTACGAGCAGTACTTC; cdr3_aa: CASSPDSGGTYEQYF; v_call: TRBV27; j_call: TRBJ2-7; d_call: TRBD2; clone_size: .
cdr3_nt: TGTGCCAGCAGCTTGGGAGGCGTCGAGCAGTACTTC; cdr3_aa: CASSLGGVEQYF; v_call: TRBV7-9; j_call: TRBJ2-7; d_call: .; clone_size: medium-sized
cdr3_nt: TGTGCCAGCAGCTTACCTACAGGGGGCTGGTTTGGCACCGGGGAGCTGTTTTTT; cdr3_aa: CASSLPTGGWFGTGELFF; v_call: TRBV7-8; j_call: TRBJ2-2; d_call: TRBD1; clone_size: .
cdr3_nt: TGTGCCAGCAGCCGTCCTCCTCTAGCGGATGGCACAGATACGCAGTATTTT; cdr3_aa: CASSRPPLADGTDTQYF; v_call: TRBV27; j_call: TRBJ2-3; d_call: TRBD2; clone_size: .
cdr3_nt: TGTGCCAGCAGCGTAGATGGACAGTCGGCCCAGCCCCAGCATTTT; cdr3_aa: CASSVDGQSAQPQHF; v_call: TRBV9; j_call: TRBJ1-5; d_call: .; clone_size: few
cdr3_nt: TGTGCCACCTCCAGGGGCCCTTCCTACAATGAGCAGTTCTTC; cdr3_aa: CATSRGPSYNEQFF; v_call: TRBV24-1; j_call: TRBJ2-1; d_call: .; clone_size: .
cdr3_nt: TGCAGTGCTAGTTTGGGGCAGGGGGCACCTCGTAACTATGGCTACACCTTC; cdr3_aa: CSASLGQGAPRNYGYTF; v_call: TRBV20-1; j_call: TRBJ1-2; d_call: TRBD1; clone_size: .
cdr3_nt: TGTGCCAGCAGCAGGTACGCGGGGGGGAACACTGAAGCTTTCTTT; cdr3_aa: CASSRYAGGNTEAFF; v_call: TRBV11-3; j_call: TRBJ1-1; d_call: .; clone_size: .
cdr3_nt: TGTGCCAGTAGTATCGACAGGGTAAACGAGCAGTACTTC; cdr3_aa: CASSIDRVNEQYF; v_call: TRBV19; j_call: TRBJ2-7; d_call: TRBD1; clone_size: .
cdr3_nt: TGTGCCAGCAGTTACATCAGCGGGGGGGGGCCTCAAGAGACCCAGTACTTC; cdr3_aa: CASSYISGGGPQETQYF; v_call: TRBV6-2/TRBV6-3; j_call: TRBJ2-5; d_call: TRBD2; clone_size: .
cdr3_nt: TGTGCCAGCAGCTTGAGTAATGGAAACACCATATATTTT; cdr3_aa: CASSLSNGNTIYF; v_call: TRBV7-9; j_call: TRBJ1-3; d_call: .; clone_size: few
cdr3_nt: TGTGCCAGTAGTTCAGGGACTAGCGGGGGTTATGAGACCCAGTACTTC; cdr3_aa: CASSSGTSGGYETQYF; v_call: TRBV19; j_call: TRBJ2-5; d_call: TRBD2; clone_size: .
cdr3_nt: TGTGCCAGCAGCCGGGACAGGGGGACGGATGAGCAGTTCTTC; cdr3_aa: CASSRDRGTDEQFF; v_call: TRBV7-3; j_call: TRBJ2-1; d_call: TRBD1; clone_size: .
cdr3_nt: TGTGCCAGCTCACCTTACAGGGGAACAGAGACCCAGTACTTC; cdr3_aa: CASSPYRGTETQYF; v_call: TRBV18; j_call: TRBJ2-5; d_call: TRBD1; clone_size: .
cdr3_nt: TGTGCCAGCAGTCGACAGGGTGGGGAGCTGTTTTTT; cdr3_aa: CASSRQGGELFF; v_call: TRBV6-5; j_call: TRBJ2-2; d_call: TRBD1; clone_size: .
cdr3_nt: TGTGCCAGCAGTAAGGACTCTGGCAATCAGCCCCAGCATTTT; cdr3_aa: CASSKDSGNQPQHF; v_call: TRBV7-2; j_call: TRBJ1-5; d_call: .; clone_size: .
cdr3_nt: TGCGCCAGCAGCCCCGGTTTTTCTCAGCGAAGTCATTACGGCACAGATACGCAGTATTTT; cdr3_aa: CASSPGFSQRSHYGTDTQYF; v_call: TRBV4-1; j_call: TRBJ2-3; d_call: .; clone_size: .
cdr3_nt: TGTGCCAGCGGGGGGGGTTCACCCCTCCACTTT; cdr3_aa: CASGGGSPLHF; v_call: TRBV2; j_call: TRBJ1-6; d_call: .; clone_size: .
cdr3_nt: TGTGCCAGCAACTTAGCGGGATTAGACACAGATACGCAGTATTTT; cdr3_aa: CASNLAGLDTDTQYF; v_call: TRBV28; j_call: TRBJ2-3; d_call: TRBD2; clone_size: .
cdr3_nt: TGTGCCAGCAGCGTAGCATCAGTCGGTAGCGGAAAGCAAGAGACCCAGTACTTC; cdr3_aa: CASSVASVGSGKQETQYF; v_call: TRBV9; j_call: TRBJ2-5; d_call: .; clone_size: once
cdr3_nt: TGTGCCAGCAGCCCCTTAGTGAGCTCCTACAATGAGCAGTTCTTC; cdr3_aa: CASSPLVSSYNEQFF; v_call: TRBV3-1/TRBV3-2; j_call: TRBJ2-1; d_call: .; clone_size: .
cdr3_nt: TGTGCCAGCAGCTTAACAGGGGCTGGAAACACCATATATTTT; cdr3_aa: CASSLTGAGNTIYF; v_call: TRBV7-9; j_call: TRBJ1-3; d_call: TRBD1; clone_size: .
cdr3_nt: TGCGCCAGCTCCACCCAGGGCACCGGGGAGCTGTTTTTT; cdr3_aa: CASSTQGTGELFF; v_call: TRBV5-1; j_call: TRBJ2-2; d_call: .; clone_size: .
cdr3_nt: TGTGCCAGCAGCCTAGAGAGCTCCTACAATGAGCAGTTCTTC; cdr3_aa: CASSLESSYNEQFF; v_call: TRBV9; j_call: TRBJ2-1; d_call: .; clone_size: .